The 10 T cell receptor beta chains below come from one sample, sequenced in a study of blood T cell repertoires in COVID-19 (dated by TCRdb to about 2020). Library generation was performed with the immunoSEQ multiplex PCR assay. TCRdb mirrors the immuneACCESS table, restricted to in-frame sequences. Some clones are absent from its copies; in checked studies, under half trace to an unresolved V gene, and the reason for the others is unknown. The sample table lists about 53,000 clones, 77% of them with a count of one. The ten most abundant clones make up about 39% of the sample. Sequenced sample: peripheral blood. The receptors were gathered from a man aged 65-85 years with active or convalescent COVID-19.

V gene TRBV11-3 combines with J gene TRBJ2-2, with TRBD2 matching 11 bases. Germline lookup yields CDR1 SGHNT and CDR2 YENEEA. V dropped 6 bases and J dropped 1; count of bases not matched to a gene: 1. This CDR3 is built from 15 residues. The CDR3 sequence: CASRGLAGNTGELFF. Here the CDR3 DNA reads TGTGCCAGCAGAGGACTAGCGGGGAACACCGGGGAGCTGTTTTTT.

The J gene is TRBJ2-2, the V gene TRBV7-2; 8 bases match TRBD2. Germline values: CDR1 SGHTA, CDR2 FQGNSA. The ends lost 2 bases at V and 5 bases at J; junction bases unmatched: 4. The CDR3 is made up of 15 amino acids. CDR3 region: CASSLRTSPTGELFF. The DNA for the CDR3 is TGTGCCAGCAGCTTAAGGACTAGCCCGACCGGGGAGCTGTTTTTT.

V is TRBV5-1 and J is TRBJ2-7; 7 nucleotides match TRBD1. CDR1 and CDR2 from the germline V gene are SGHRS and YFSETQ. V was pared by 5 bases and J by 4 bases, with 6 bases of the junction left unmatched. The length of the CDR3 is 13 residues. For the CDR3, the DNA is TGCGCCAGCAGTCAGGGGGTCGCGTACGAGCAGTACTTC. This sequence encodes CASSQGVAYEQYF. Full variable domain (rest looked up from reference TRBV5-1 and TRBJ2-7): KAGVTQTPRYLIKTRGQQVTLSCSPISGHRSVSWYQQTPGQGLQFLFEYFSETQRNKGNFPGRFSGRQFSNSRSEMNVSTLELGDSALYLCASSQGVAYEQYFGPGTRLTVT.

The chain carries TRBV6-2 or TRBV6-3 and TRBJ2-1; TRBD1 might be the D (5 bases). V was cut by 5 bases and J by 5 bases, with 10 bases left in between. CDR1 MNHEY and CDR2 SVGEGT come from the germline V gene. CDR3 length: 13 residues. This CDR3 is CASSKQDHNEQFF. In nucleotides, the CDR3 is TGTGCCAGCAGTAAACAGGACCACAATGAGCAGTTCTTC.

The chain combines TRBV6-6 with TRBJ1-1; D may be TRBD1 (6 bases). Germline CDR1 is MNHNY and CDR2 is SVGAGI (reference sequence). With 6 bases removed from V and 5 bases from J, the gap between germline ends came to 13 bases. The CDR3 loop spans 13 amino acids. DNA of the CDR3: TGTGCCAGCAGCATGGGACAAGGAACTGAAGCTTTCTTT. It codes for CASSMGQGTEAFF.

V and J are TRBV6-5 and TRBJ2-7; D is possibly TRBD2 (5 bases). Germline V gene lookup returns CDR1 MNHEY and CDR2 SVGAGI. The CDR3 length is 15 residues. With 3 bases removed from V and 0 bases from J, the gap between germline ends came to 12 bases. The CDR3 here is CASSYPGRGSYEQYF. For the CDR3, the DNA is TGTGCCAGCAGTTATCCGGGGAGAGGCTCCTACGAGCAGTACTTC.

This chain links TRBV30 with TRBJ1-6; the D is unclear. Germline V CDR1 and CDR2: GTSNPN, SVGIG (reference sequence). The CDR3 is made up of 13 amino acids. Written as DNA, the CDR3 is TGTGGTGGAAGGAGAATGGCCTATTCACCCCTCCACTTT. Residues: CGGRRMAYSPLHF.

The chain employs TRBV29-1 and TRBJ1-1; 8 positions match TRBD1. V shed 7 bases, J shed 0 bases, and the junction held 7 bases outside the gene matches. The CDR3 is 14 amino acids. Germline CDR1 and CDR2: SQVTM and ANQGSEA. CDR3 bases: TGCAGCGGCTGTCACAGGGGGATGAACACTGAAGCTTTCTTT. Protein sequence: CSGCHRGMNTEAFF. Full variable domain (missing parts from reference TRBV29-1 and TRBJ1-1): SAVISQKPSRDICQRGTSLTIQCQVDSQVTMMFWYRQQPGQSLTLIATANQGSEATYESGFVIDKFPISRPNLTFSTLTVSNMSPEDSSIYLCSGCHRGMNTEAFFGQGTRLTVV.

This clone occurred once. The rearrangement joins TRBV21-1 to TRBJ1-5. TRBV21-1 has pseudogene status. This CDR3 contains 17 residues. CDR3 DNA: TGTGCCAGCAGCGGTCGGAGGACCTTCTATAGCAATCAGCCCCAGCATTTT. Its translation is CASSGRRTFYSNQPQHF.

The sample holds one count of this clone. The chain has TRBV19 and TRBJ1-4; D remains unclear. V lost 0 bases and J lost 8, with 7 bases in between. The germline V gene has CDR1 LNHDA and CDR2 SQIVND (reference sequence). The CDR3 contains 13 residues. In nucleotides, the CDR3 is TGTGCCAGTAGTATAGATGGGCAGGAAAAACTGTTTTTT. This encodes CASSIDGQEKLFF.